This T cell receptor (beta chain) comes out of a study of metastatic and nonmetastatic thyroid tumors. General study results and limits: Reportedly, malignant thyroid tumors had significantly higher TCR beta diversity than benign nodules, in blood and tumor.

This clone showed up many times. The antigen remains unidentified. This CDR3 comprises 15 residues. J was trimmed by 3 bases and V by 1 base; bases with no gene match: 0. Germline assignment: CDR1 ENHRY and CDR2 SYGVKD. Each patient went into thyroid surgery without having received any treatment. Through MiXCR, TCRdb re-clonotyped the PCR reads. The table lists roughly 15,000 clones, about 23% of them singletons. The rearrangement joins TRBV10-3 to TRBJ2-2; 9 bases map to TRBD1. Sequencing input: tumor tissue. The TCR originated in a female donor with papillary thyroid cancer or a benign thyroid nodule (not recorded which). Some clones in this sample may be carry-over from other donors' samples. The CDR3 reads CAISEWDRDTGELFF. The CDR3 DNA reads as TGTGCCATCAGTGAGTGGGACAGGGACACCGGGGAGCTGTTTTTT.